This is a list of T cell receptor beta chains from one sample in a study of cytomegalovirus exposure and HLA in healthy donors. Measured with immunoSEQ multiplex PCR; TCRdb has only the in-frame clones, and not every one. The sample lists around 130,000 clones; roughly 88% were seen once. Sequencing was done on a sample of PBMCs. The receptor set was obtained from a boy aged 5-17 years in good health and CMV-seronegative. CDR3s include the opening cysteine and the closing phenylalanine or tryptophan. The order of the fields is clone size, D gene, J gene, V gene, CDR3 protein, CDR3 DNA. A D gene is named only where the DNA matches it firmly. Expanded clones are given a class, and other clones once, few, many or no size at all.

>NA|NA|TRBJ1-5|TRBV7-3
CASSYRRSLYSNQPQHF
TGTGCCAGCAGCTATCGGCGGTCCCTATATAGCAATCAGCCCCAGCATTTT
>once|NA|TRBJ1-4|TRBV30
CAWSPPDRPNEKLFF
TGTGCCTGGAGTCCGCCCGACAGACCAAATGAAAAACTGTTTTTT
>NA|TRBD1|TRBJ2-1|TRBV7-6
CASSLGQGDQFF
TGTGCCAGCAGCTTAGGGCAGGGGGACCAGTTCTTC
>NA|TRBD2|TRBJ2-2|TRBV7-3
CASSLGAGVSTGELFF
TGTGCCAGCAGCTTGGGTGCGGGAGTTAGCACCGGGGAGCTGTTTTTT
>NA|NA|TRBJ1-2|TRBV7-9
CASSLDSTFLYAGYTF
TGTGCCAGCAGCTTAGACAGTACCTTCCTCTATGCTGGCTACACCTTC
>NA|TRBD1|TRBJ2-2|TRBV13
CASRSDRDTGELFF
TGTGCCAGCAGATCGGACAGGGACACCGGGGAGCTGTTTTTT
>NA|TRBD2|TRBJ2-5|TRBV18
CASSPSRGGGETQYF
TGTGCCAGCTCACCATCGCGGGGGGGTGGAGAGACCCAGTACTTC
>NA|NA|TRBJ1-3|TRBV10-3
CAIRVSESSGNTIYF
TGTGCCATCAGAGTCAGTGAAAGCTCTGGAAACACCATATATTTT
>NA|NA|TRBJ2-5|TRBV7-2
CASSSRTETQYF
TGTGCCAGCAGCTCTAGAACTGAGACCCAGTACTTC
>once|NA|TRBJ2-3|TRBV30
CAWRGAYGSYTDTQYF
TGTGCCTGGAGGGGGGCCTATGGGAGTTACACAGATACGCAGTATTTT
>NA|TRBD2|TRBJ2-5|TRBV6-6
CASSPPSGRKQETQYF
TGTGCCAGCAGCCCCCCTAGCGGGAGGAAACAAGAGACCCAGTACTTC
>NA|TRBD2|TRBJ2-3|TRBV9
CASSLQAGSLTDTQYF
TGTGCCAGCAGCCTCCAAGCGGGGAGCCTCACAGATACGCAGTATTTT
>NA|TRBD1|TRBJ2-7|TRBV5-4
CASSGTGGVEQYF
TGTGCCAGCAGCGGGACAGGGGGAGTCGAGCAGTACTTC
>NA|TRBD1|TRBJ2-7|TRBV2
CASRDRASYEQYF
TGTGCCAGCAGGGACAGGGCGAGCTACGAGCAGTACTTC
>NA|TRBD1|TRBJ1-1|TRBV18
CASSLLTGENTEAFF
TGTGCCAGCTCATTACTGACAGGGGAGAACACTGAAGCTTTCTTT
>few|TRBD2|TRBJ2-1|TRBV7-9
CASSTGLANNEQFF
TGTGCCAGCAGCACGGGACTAGCGAACAATGAGCAGTTCTTC
>NA|NA|TRBJ1-5|TRBV6-1
CASSESQNSNQPQHF
TGTGCCAGCAGTGAATCCCAAAATAGCAATCAGCCCCAGCATTTT
>NA|NA|TRBJ1-1|TRBV7-3
CASSTQGPTEAFF
TGTGCCAGCAGTACTCAGGGGCCCACTGAAGCTTTCTTT
>NA|TRBD1|TRBJ1-2|TRBV27
CASSSGTGPLYGYTF
TGTGCCAGCAGTTCCGGGACAGGGCCCCTCTATGGCTACACCTTC
>once|TRBD1|TRBJ2-7|TRBV5-1
CASSPSRDRGGLEQYF
TGCGCCAGCAGCCCCTCCCGGGACAGGGGAGGGCTCGAGCAGTACTTC
>NA|TRBD1|TRBJ1-1|TRBV6-1
CASSADRGDTEAFF
TGTGCCAGCAGCGCCGACAGGGGTGACACTGAAGCTTTCTTT
>NA|TRBD2|TRBJ2-1|TRBV5-6
CASSLEGGGSYNEQFF
TGTGCCAGCAGCTTGGAGGGCGGGGGGTCCTACAATGAGCAGTTCTTC
>NA|NA|TRBJ2-1|TRBV7-2
CASGPGHFSYNEQFF
TGTGCCAGCGGTCCGGGACACTTCTCCTACAATGAGCAGTTCTTC
>NA|TRBD1|TRBJ2-1|TRBV5-1
CASSITDRSSYNEQFF
TGCGCCAGCAGCATTACGGACAGGAGCTCCTACAATGAGCAGTTCTTC
>NA|NA|TRBJ1-2|TRBV7-2
CASSLGSRNYGYTF
TGTGCCAGCAGCTTAGGCTCGCGAAACTATGGCTACACCTTC
>NA|NA|TRBJ2-2|TRBV2
CASRGDSANTGELFF
TGTGCCAGCAGAGGGGACTCGGCGAACACCGGGGAGCTGTTTTTT
>NA|NA|TRBJ2-1|TRBV7-2
CASSLDLGAPDEQFF
TGTGCCAGCAGCTTAGATCTGGGGGCGCCGGATGAGCAGTTCTTC
>NA|TRBD1|TRBJ1-1|TRBV7-2
CASSLQGQGDTEAFF
TGTGCCAGCAGCCTCCAGGGACAGGGAGATACTGAAGCTTTCTTT
>NA|NA|TRBJ2-7|TRBV27
CASAPGYGDEQYF
TGTGCCAGCGCGCCCGGGTATGGTGACGAGCAGTACTTC
>once|NA|TRBJ1-3|TRBV4-3
CASSQDARQGGNTIYF
TGCGCCAGCAGCCAAGACGCCCGCCAGGGAGGAAACACCATATATTTT
>NA|NA|TRBJ2-3|TRBV13
CASSLDQGSTDTQYF
TGTGCCAGCAGCTTAGATCAGGGGAGCACAGATACGCAGTATTTT
>once|NA|TRBJ1-2|TRBV6-6
CASSPRQTYGYTF
TGTGCCAGCAGCCCGAGACAGACCTATGGCTACACCTTC
>NA|NA|TRBJ1-1|TRBV5-1
CASSLAPRRSMGAEAFF
TGCGCCAGCAGCTTGGCACCGAGACGGTCAATGGGAGCTGAAGCTTTCTTT
>NA|NA|TRBJ1-3|TRBV9
CASSGRGKVGNTIYF
TGTGCCAGCAGCGGAAGGGGGAAGGTGGGAAACACCATATATTTT
>NA|NA|TRBJ2-2|TRBV19
CASSRWGGLPGELFF
TGTGCCAGTAGTAGATGGGGGGGCCTTCCCGGGGAGCTGTTTTTT
>once|TRBD2|TRBJ2-5|TRBV28
CASSREGRETQYF
TGTGCCAGCAGCCGGGAGGGCAGGGAGACCCAGTACTTC
>NA|TRBD2|TRBJ2-7|TRBV6-6
CASSSSGGDSYEQYF
TGTGCCAGCAGTTCGAGCGGGGGGGACTCCTACGAGCAGTACTTC
>NA|TRBD1|TRBJ2-7|TRBV4-3
CASSPGDSLDEQYF
TGCGCCAGCAGCCCAGGGGACAGTCTAGACGAGCAGTACTTC
>NA|NA|TRBJ1-5|TRBV2
CASNKGGVNQPQHF
TGTGCCAGCAACAAAGGAGGGGTCAATCAGCCCCAGCATTTT
>once|NA|TRBJ2-3|TRBV9
CASSVAAAGDTQYF
TGTGCCAGCAGCGTAGCGGCAGCGGGCGATACGCAGTATTTT
>NA|NA|TRBJ1-4|TRBV9
CASSVGPGEKLFF
TGTGCCAGCAGCGTAGGTCCAGGTGAAAAACTGTTTTTT
>NA|TRBD1|TRBJ1-2|TRBV9
CASSTRTGSNYGYTF
TGTGCCAGCAGCACCCGGACAGGGAGTAACTATGGCTACACCTTC